This TCR beta chain comes out of a study of OX40 agonist ivuxolimab in advanced cancers. Background for the entire study: Ivuxolimab was a fully human IgG2 agonistic monoclonal antibody targeting the costimulatory receptor OX40 (CD134). Partial responses were achieved by three dose-escalation patients, of whom one had hepatocellular carcinoma and two had cutaneous melanoma. A male proportion of 82.7% and a mean age of roughly 55 years, ranging from 23 to 79, were recorded for the dose-escalation cohort. Peripheral TCRbeta sequencing aimed to test whether ivuxolimab altered TCR sequence diversity and caused clonal T-cell expansion. Prior anti-PD-1, anti-PD-L1 or anti-CTLA-4 therapy was permitted, and approximately 40% of dose-escalation patients had received checkpoint inhibitors. Among the 52 dose-escalation patients, around 19 had hepatocellular carcinoma, approximately 15 melanoma, 9 renal cell carcinoma and 9 head and neck cancer. The paper reports the monotherapy dose-escalation portion (N of about 54 patients) of the phase I ivuxolimab trial. Intravenous ivuxolimab was administered to patients every 2 weeks at six dose levels: 0.01, 0.1, 0.3, 1.5, 3 and 10 mg/kg.

Patients with a history of autoimmune disease or receiving systemic immunosuppression were excluded from the trial. Peripheral blood for TCR sequencing was drawn from every dose cohort at baseline, at cycle 4 day 1 and at cycle 7 day 1. The samples were drawn from a first-in-human, open-label, multicenter phase I dose-escalation trial of ivuxolimab. The trial enrolled adults with locally advanced or metastatic head and neck squamous cell, hepatocellular, melanoma or renal cell carcinoma. Before TCR sequencing, CD4+ T cells and CD8+ T cells from peripheral blood were sorted into separate populations. Broad study findings and their caveats: In partial responders in the 0.1-3.0 mg/kg groups, normalized peripheral clonal expansion was found to be among the lowest, especially among CD8+ T cells. At doses of 0.1 to 3.0 mg/kg, clonal expansion of both CD4+ and CD8+ blood T cells was observed from baseline to week 6. After ivuxolimab, expanded clones were on average more numerous among CD8+ T cells than among CD4+ T cells. The antigen specificity of the clonally expanded peripheral T cells was not determined. Low levels of normalized T-cell clonal expansion were also seen in some nonresponding patients.

Genomic DNA was isolated from the sorted cells so that the TCRbeta CDR3 region could be sequenced. TCRbeta CDR3 regions were sequenced using the immunoSEQ Assay. TCRdb stores this immuneACCESS table with in-frame sequences only. Part of the clones is absent; in the studies checked, under half of the shortfall reflects unresolved V genes, and no reason is known for the rest. The sample table records about 88,000 clones; just under 90% of these occur just once. 1.5% to 2% of the sample comes from the top ten. CDR1 and CDR2, looked up from the germline V gene, are SGHTA and FQGNSA. The CDR3 holds 14 amino acids from the cysteine to the phenylalanine. The kept DNA is CDR3 alone, 42 bases in frame from the first base. From V the trimming removes 2 bases and from J it removes 3 bases, while the gene matches leave 2 bases of the junction unaccounted for. As to this clone: The antigen it binds to is not known. Base qualities are not at hand, and no much larger clone is one base apart.

The origin of this receptor is an adult with an advanced solid tumor such as melanoma, head and neck, liver or kidney cancer. The sample consisted of CD4+ or CD8+ T cells sorted from blood, taken in a trial of the OX40 agonist ivuxolimab. The V and J segments used are TRBV7-2 and TRBJ2-7, with 9 bases aligning to TRBD2. The DNA sequence reads TGTGCCAGCAGCTTAAGGCGGGAGGGCTACGAGCAGTACTTC. Its translation reads: CASSLRREGYEQYF.